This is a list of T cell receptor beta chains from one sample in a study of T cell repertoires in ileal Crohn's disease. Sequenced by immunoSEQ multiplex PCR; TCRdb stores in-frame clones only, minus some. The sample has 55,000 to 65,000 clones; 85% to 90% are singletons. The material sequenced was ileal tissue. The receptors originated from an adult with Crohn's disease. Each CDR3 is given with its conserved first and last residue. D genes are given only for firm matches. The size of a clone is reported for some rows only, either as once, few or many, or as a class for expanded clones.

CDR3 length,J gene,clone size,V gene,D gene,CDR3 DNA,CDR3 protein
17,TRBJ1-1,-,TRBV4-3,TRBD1,TGCGCCAGCAGCCAGGACTCAGGGGGACACTTGAACACTGAAGCTTTCTTT,CASSQDSGGHLNTEAFF
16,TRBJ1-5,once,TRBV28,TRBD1,TGTGCCAGCAGGGGGACAGGGAGCGCCAGCAATCAGCCCCAGCATTTT,CASRGTGSASNQPQHF
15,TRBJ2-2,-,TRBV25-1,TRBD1,TGTGCCAGCAGTGAGACAGGGATGAACACCGGGGAGCTGTTTTTT,CASSETGMNTGELFF
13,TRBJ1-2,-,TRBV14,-,TGTGCCAGCAGCCGACATGAACGGGGGGGCTACACCTTC,CASSRHERGGYTF
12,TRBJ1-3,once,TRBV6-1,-,TGTGCCAGCAGTGAACTTGGAAACACCATATATTTT,CASSELGNTIYF
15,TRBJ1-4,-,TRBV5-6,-,TGTGCCAGCCAGGTTCTTCAAACAACTAATGAAAAACTGTTTTTT,CASQVLQTTNEKLFF
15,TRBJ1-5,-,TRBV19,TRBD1,TGTGCCAGTAAGAGGCGAACAGGGGGTACTCAGCCCCAGCATTTT,CASKRRTGGTQPQHF
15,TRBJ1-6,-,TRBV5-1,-,TGCGCCAGCAGCGGCCCGGGACTCGATAATTCACCCCTCCACTTT,CASSGPGLDNSPLHF
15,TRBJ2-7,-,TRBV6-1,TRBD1,TGTGCCAGCAGTGAAGGGACAGGGCCCACCTACGAGCAGTACTTC,CASSEGTGPTYEQYF
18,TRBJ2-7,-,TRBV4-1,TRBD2,TGCGCCAGCAGCCAAGACATTTGGAGCGGGAGTGAGTCGCAGGAGCAGTACTTC,CASSQDIWSGSESQEQYF
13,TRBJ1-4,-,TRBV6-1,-,TGTGCCAGCATACCCAGGGAAAATGAAAAACTGTTTTTT,CASIPRENEKLFF
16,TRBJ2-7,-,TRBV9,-,TGTGCCAGCAGCCCAGGGAGTTCGGGAGCGGTGGACGAGCAGTACTTC,CASSPGSSGAVDEQYF
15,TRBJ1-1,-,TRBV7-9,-,TGTGCCAGCAGCATCAGCAGGGTTTCGAACACTGAAGCTTTCTTT,CASSISRVSNTEAFF
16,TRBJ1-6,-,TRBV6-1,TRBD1,TGTGCCAGCAGTGAGGAGGGGGCGTATACGATTTCACCCCTCCACTTT,CASSEEGAYTISPLHF
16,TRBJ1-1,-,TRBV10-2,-,TGCGCCAGCAGTGAGGGTTTCGGGAACATGAACACTGAAGCTTTCTTT,CASSEGFGNMNTEAFF
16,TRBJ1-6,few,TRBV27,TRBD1,TGTGCCAGCAGATATCAGGGGGCGCAGGTTAATTCACCCCTCCACTTT,CASRYQGAQVNSPLHF
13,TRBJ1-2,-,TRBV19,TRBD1,TGTGCCAGTAGTAAGGACAGGGGGCCTGGCTACACCTTC,CASSKDRGPGYTF
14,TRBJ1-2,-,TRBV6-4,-,TGTGCCAGCAGCGTAAGTTCAGGGAACTATGGCTACACCTTC,CASSVSSGNYGYTF
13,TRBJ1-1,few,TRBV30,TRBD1,TGTGCCTGGAGTCACTGGACAGGGTTTGAAGCTTTCTTT,CAWSHWTGFEAFF
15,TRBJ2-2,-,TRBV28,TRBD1,TGTGCCAGCAGTTTTATTACAGGGGAAACCGGGGAGCTGTTTTTT,CASSFITGETGELFF
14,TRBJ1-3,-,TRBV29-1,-,TGCAGCGTTGTAGAGGGCCCCTCTGGAAACACCATATATTTT,CSVVEGPSGNTIYF
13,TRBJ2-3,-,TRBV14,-,TGTGCCAGCAGCCAAGATTTATTCCTTACGCAGTATTTT,CASSQDLFLTQYF
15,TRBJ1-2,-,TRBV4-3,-,TGCGCCAGCAGCCCAAACAGGGCGCCTACGCATGGCTACACCTTC,CASSPNRAPTHGYTF
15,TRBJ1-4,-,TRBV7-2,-,TGTGCCAGCAGCTTAGCTACAGGTTCCAGTGAAAAACTGTTTTTT,CASSLATGSSEKLFF
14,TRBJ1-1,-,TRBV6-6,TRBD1,TGTGCCACGCAGAGGGACAGGGTTTTCACTGAAGCTTTCTTT,CATQRDRVFTEAFF
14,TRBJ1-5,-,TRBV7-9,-,TGTGCCAGCAGCTCGGACAGCAGCAATCAGCCCCAGCATTTT,CASSSDSSNQPQHF